This TCR beta chain derives from a study of blood T cell repertoires in COVID-19. Study-wide background: Samples of COVID-19 (acute and convalescent) were obtained from the United States, Italy and Spain. Sources were T cells, B-cell-depleted T cells, or PBMCs; the material itself was cDNA or gDNA.

Per the authors' pipeline: Reference gene primer amplification in the assay estimated nucleated cell counts. The assay was immunoSEQ multiplex PCR, and TCRdb's table has in-frame clones only and misses some. Clone size and V and J calls were adopted from that table, with D and trimming inferred from the DNA. The sample holds 140,000 or so clones, approximately 88% seen once. V lost 9 bases, J lost 3 bases, and 12 bases stayed unmatched. Per the germline V gene, CDR1 is MDHEN and CDR2 is SYDVKM. This CDR3 has 15 amino acids. This chain joins TRBV28 and TRBJ1-2; TRBD1 agrees at 8 bases. The sample consisted of peripheral blood. The source is a woman aged 50 to 65 with acute or convalescent COVID-19. The CDR3 here is CASSKRDRSDYGYTF. The CDR3 DNA reads TGTGCCAGTAGCAAGCGGGACAGGAGCGACTATGGCTACACCTTC.